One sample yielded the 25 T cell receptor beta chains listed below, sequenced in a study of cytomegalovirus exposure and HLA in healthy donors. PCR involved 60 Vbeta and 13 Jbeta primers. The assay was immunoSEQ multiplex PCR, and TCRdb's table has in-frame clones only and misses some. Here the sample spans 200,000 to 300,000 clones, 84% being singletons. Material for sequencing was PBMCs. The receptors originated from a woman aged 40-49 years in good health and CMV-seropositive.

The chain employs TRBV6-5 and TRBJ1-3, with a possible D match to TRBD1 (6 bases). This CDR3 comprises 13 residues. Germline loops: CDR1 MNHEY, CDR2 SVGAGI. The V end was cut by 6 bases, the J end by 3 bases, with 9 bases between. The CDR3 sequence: CASRNRVGNTIYF. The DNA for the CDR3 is TGTGCCAGCAGGAACAGGGTTGGAAACACCATATATTTT.

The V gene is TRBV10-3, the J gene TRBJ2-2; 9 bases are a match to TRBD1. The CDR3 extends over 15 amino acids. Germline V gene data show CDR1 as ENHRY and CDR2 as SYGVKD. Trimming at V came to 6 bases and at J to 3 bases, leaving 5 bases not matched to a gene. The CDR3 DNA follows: TGTGCCATCAGGGGGACAGGGAAGGACACCGGGGAGCTGTTTTTT. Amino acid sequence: CAIRGTGKDTGELFF.

CDR3 region: CASSFPRVAGRGEQYF. CDR3 nucleotide sequence: TGTGCCAGCAGCTTTCCCCGGGTAGCGGGACGGGGCGAGCAGTACTTC. The chain carries TRBV7-8 and TRBJ2-7, with 8 positions matching TRBD2. The CDR3 length is 16 residues. Unmatched junction bases numbered 13, after V lost 3 bases and J lost 6 bases. The V gene's germline CDR1 is SGHVS and CDR2 FQNEAQ.

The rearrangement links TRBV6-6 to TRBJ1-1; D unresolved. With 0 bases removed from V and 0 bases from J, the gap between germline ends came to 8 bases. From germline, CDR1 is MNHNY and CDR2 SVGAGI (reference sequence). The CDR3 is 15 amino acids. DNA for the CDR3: TGTGCCAGCAGTTACTCCGCAGAAATGAACACTGAAGCTTTCTTT. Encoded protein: CASSYSAEMNTEAFF.

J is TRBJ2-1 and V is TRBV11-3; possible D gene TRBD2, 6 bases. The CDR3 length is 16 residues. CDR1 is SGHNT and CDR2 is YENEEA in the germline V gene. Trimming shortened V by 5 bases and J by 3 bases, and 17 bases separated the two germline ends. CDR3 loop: CASSGRRGPLYNEQFF. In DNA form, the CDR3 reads TGTGCCAGCAGCGGGCGGCGGGGTCCCCTCTACAATGAGCAGTTCTTC.

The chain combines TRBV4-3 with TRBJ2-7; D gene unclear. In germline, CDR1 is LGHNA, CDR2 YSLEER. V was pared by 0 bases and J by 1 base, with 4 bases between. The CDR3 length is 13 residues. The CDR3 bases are TGCGCCAGCAGCCAAGATCGGTCCTACGAGCAGTACTTC. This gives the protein CASSQDRSYEQYF.

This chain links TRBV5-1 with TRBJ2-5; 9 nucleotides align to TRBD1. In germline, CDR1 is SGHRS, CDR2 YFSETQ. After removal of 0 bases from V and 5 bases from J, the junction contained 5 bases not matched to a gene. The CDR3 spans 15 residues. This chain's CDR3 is CASSLGGQGLETQYF. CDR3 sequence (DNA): TGCGCCAGCAGCTTGGGGGGACAGGGTTTGGAGACCCAGTACTTC.

The DNA for the CDR3 is TGTGCCAGCAGTTACAGGACCGGGACAGCCTCCTACGAGCAGTACTTC. As protein: CASSYRTGTASYEQYF. This chain uses TRBV6-5 with TRBJ2-7; 7 nucleotides line up with TRBD1. The germline V gene has CDR1 MNHEY and CDR2 SVGAGI. The CDR3 covers 16 residues. V dropped 2 bases and J dropped 0; count of bases not matched to a gene: 7.

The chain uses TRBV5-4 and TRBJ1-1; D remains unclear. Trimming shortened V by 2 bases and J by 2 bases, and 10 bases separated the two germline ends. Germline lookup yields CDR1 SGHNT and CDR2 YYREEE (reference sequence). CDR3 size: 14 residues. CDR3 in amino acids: CASSFYDINTEAFF. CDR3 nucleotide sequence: TGTGCCAGCAGCTTTTACGACATCAACACTGAAGCTTTCTTT. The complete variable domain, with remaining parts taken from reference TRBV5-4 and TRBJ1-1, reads ETGVTQSPTHLIKTRGQQVTLRCSSQSGHNTVSWYQQALGQGPQFIFQYYREEENGRGNFPPRFSGLQFPNYSSELNVNALELDDSALYLCASSFYDINTEAFFGQGTRLTVV.

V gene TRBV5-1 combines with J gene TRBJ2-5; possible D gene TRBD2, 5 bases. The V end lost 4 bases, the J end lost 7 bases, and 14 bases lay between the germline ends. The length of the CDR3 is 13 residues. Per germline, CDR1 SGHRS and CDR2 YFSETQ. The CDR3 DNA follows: TGCGCCAGCAGCGCACTGGGAGAAGGGACCCAGTACTTC. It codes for CASSALGEGTQYF. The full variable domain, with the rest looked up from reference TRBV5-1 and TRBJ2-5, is KAGVTQTPRYLIKTRGQQVTLSCSPISGHRSVSWYQQTPGQGLQFLFEYFSETQRNKGNFPGRFSGRQFSNSRSEMNVSTLELGDSALYLCASSALGEGTQYFGPGTRLLVL.

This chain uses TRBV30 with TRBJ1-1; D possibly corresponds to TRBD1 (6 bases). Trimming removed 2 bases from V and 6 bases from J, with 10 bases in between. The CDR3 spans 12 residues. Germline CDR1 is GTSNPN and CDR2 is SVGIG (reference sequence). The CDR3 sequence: CAWSTGLAEAFF. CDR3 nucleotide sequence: TGTGCCTGGAGTACAGGGCTGGCTGAAGCTTTCTTT.

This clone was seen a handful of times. CDR3 coding DNA: TGTGCCAGCAGCGTAGAGGGGAACACAGATACGCAGTATTTT. Translation: CASSVEGNTDTQYF. The V gene is TRBV9, the J gene TRBJ2-3; D might be TRBD1 (5 bases). The CDR3 sequence is 14 residues long. Germline V gives CDR1 SGDLS, CDR2 YYNGEE. The ends were cut back, 0 bases at V and 2 bases at J, with 7 bases in the middle.

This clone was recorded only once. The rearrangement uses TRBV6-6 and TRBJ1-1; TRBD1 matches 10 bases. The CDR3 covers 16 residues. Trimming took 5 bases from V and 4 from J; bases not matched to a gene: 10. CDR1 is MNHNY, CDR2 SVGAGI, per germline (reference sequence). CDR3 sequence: CASSKGTGDGGTEAFF. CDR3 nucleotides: TGTGCCAGCAGTAAAGGGACAGGGGACGGTGGCACTGAAGCTTTCTTT.

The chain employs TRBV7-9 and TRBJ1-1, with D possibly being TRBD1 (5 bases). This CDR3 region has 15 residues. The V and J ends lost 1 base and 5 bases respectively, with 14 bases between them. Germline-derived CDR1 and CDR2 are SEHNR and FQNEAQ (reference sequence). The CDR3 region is CASSLGGGASTEAFF. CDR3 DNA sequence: TGTGCCAGCAGCTTAGGGGGAGGGGCGAGTACTGAAGCTTTCTTT.

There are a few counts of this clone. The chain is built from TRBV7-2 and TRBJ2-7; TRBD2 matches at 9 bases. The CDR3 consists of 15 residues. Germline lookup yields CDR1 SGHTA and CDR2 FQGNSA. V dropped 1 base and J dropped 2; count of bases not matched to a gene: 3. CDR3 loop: CASSLDSGGTYEQYF. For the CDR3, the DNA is TGTGCCAGCAGCTTAGACAGCGGGGGGACCTACGAGCAGTACTTC.

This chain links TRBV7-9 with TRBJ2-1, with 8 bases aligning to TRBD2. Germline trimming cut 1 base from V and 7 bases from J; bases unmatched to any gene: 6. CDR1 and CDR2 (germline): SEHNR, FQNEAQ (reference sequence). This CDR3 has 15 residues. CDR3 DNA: TGTGCCAGCAGCTTAGGAGGGCCGGGGGGGAATGAGCAGTTCTTC. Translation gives CASSLGGPGGNEQFF.

The CDR3 DNA follows: TGTGCCAGCAGTCGCACCCAAGGGGATCTCAATGAGCAGTTCTTC. It translates to CASSRTQGDLNEQFF. The rearrangement uses TRBV28 and TRBJ2-1; tentative D call: TRBD1 (5 bases). V shed 5 bases and J shed 6 bases, with 17 bases lying between them. The V gene's germline CDR1 is MDHEN and CDR2 SYDVKM. The CDR3 runs 15 residues.

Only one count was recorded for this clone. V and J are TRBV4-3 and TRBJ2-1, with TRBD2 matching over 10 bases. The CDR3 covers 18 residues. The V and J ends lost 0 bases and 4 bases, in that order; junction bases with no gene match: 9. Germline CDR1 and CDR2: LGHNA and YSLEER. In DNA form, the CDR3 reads TGCGCCAGCAGCCAAGAAGCGCAAGGGACTAGCGCATACAATGAGCAGTTCTTC. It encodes CASSQEAQGTSAYNEQFF.

The CDR3 DNA reads TGTGCCAGCAGCAGTAGCGGGAGGGCCCCAGATACGCAGTATTTT. Its protein product is CASSSSGRAPDTQYF. V and J are TRBV14 and TRBJ2-3, with 11 bases lining up with TRBD2. The CDR3 has 15 residues. V was clipped by 5 bases and J by 4 bases; unmatched bases: 5. The germline CDR1 and CDR2 sequences are SGHDN and FVKESK. The whole variable domain, filled in from reference TRBV14 and TRBJ2-3, reads EAGVTQFPSHSVIEKGQTVTLRCDPISGHDNLYWYRRVMGKEIKFLLHFVKESKQDESGMPNNRFLAERTGGTYSTLKVQPAELEDSGVYFCASSSSGRAPDTQYFGPGTRLTVL.

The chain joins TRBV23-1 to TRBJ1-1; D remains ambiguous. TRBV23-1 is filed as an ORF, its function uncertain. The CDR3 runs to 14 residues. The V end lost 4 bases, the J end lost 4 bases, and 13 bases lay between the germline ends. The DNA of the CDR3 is TGCGCCAGCAGTCGGGGAGAGGTAGCCACTGAAGCTTTCTTT. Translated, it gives CASSRGEVATEAFF.

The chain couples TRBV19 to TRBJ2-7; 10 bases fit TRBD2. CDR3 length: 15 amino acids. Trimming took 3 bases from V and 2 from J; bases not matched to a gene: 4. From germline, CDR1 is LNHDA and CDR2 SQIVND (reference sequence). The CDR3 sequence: CASSIIAGGTYEQYF. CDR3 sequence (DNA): TGTGCCAGTAGTATCATAGCGGGGGGAACCTACGAGCAGTACTTC.

This chain's CDR3 is CASSPQTGVNTEAFF. CDR3 nucleotides: TGCGCCAGCAGCCCCCAGACAGGGGTGAACACTGAAGCTTTCTTT. The chain carries TRBV5-1 and TRBJ1-1; 8 bases match TRBD1. V shed 4 bases and J 0 bases; nucleotides not matched to a gene: 5. This CDR3 is 15 amino acids long. CDR1 is SGHRS, CDR2 YFSETQ, per germline. Full variable domain (remainder filled in from reference TRBV5-1 and TRBJ1-1): KAGVTQTPRYLIKTRGQQVTLSCSPISGHRSVSWYQQTPGQGLQFLFEYFSETQRNKGNFPGRFSGRQFSNSRSEMNVSTLELGDSALYLCASSPQTGVNTEAFFGQGTRLTVV.

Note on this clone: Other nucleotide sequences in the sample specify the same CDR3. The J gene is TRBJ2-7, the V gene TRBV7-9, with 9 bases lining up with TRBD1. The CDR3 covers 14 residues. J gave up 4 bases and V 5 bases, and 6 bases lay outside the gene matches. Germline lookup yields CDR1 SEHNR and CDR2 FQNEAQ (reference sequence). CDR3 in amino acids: CASSPPGTGYEQYF. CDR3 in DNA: TGTGCCAGCAGCCCCCCCGGGACAGGGTACGAGCAGTACTTC.

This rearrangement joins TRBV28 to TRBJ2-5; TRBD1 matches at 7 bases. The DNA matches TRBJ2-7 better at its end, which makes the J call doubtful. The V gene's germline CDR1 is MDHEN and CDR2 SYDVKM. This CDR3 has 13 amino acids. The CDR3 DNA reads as TGTGCCAGCAAACGGACAGGTGCTTACGAGCAGTACTTC. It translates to CASKRTGAYEQYF.

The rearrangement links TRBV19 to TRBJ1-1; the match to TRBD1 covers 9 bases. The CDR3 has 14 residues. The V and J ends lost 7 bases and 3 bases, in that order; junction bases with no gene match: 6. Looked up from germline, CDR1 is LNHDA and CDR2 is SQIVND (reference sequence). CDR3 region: CASKFWTGDTEAFF. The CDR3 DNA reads TGTGCCAGTAAATTTTGGACAGGGGACACTGAAGCTTTCTTT.